This is a list of T cell receptor beta chains from one sample in a study of sequential checkpoint blockade in melanoma. Libraries were prepared by immunoSEQ multiplex PCR; TCRdb keeps only in-frame clonotypes and omits some of them. The data contain approximately 12,000 clones, over 65% of them singletons. The input for sequencing was CD8+ T cells sorted from blood (inferred from file names), taken from a patient given nivolumab and ipilimumab in sequence. The receptors derive from a human donor with melanoma. The CDR3 runs from the conserved cysteine through the conserved F or W. D genes are given only for firm matches. Clone size is shown for a subset of rows, as once, few, many or a class of expanded clone.

>few|TRBV19|.|12|TRBJ1-4
TGTGCCAGTCAGACAACTAATGAAAAACTGTTTTTT
CASQTTNEKLFF
>.|TRBV11-2|TRBD2|19|TRBJ2-2
TGTGCCAGCAGCTTAGATCCCACGTCCAGCGGGGCTAACACCGGGGAGCTGTTTTTT
CASSLDPTSSGANTGELFF
>.|TRBV4-1|TRBD1|16|TRBJ1-5
TGCGCCAGCAGCCAGGAAACAGGGGTAGGCAATCAGCCCCAGCATTTT
CASSQETGVGNQPQHF
>.|TRBV19|TRBD1|13|TRBJ2-1
TGTGCCAGTAGTTCCGGGACAGGCAATGAGCAGTTCTTC
CASSSGTGNEQFF
>few|TRBV21-1|.|15|TRBJ2-7
TGTGCCAGCAGCAAACTGGACAGGGACCTCTACGAGCAGTACTTC
CASSKLDRDLYEQYF
>.|TRBV7-9|.|11|TRBJ2-1
TGTGCCAGCAGCGCAGTTGCTGAGCAGTTCTTC
CASSAVAEQFF
>once|TRBV5-6|.|14|TRBJ2-1
TGCGCCAGCAGCCCTGGACTCCGAATGCATGAGCAGTTCTTC
CASSPGLRMHEQFF
>.|TRBV11-2|TRBD2|15|TRBJ2-3
TGTGCCAGCAGCTACACTAGCGGGACCACAGATACGCAGTATTTT
CASSYTSGTTDTQYF
>.|TRBV10-1|.|14|TRBJ2-2
TGCGCCAGCAGCGCCGGGACTTTATCCGGGGAGCTGTTTTTT
CASSAGTLSGELFF
>.|TRBV19|TRBD1|14|TRBJ2-7
TGTGCCAGTAGTATCGGGACAGGGAGGGACGAGCAGTACTTC
CASSIGTGRDEQYF
>.|TRBV7-9|TRBD1|17|TRBJ2-5
TGTGCCAGCAGCATCCTTCCGGGACAGGCGGGGACAGAGACCCAGTACTTC
CASSILPGQAGTETQYF
>.|TRBV28|TRBD2|14|TRBJ2-3
TGTGCCAGCAGTTCCCCCACTAGCGCGTGGTCGCAGTATTTT
CASSSPTSAWSQYF
>.|TRBV28|TRBD1|14|TRBJ2-7
TGTGCCAGCAGGATGGGACAGGCTTTCTACGAGCAGTACTTC
CASRMGQAFYEQYF
>.|TRBV9|TRBD2|14|TRBJ2-7
TGTGCCAGCAGCCCTAGCGGGAGCTCCTACGAGCAGTACTTC
CASSPSGSSYEQYF
>.|TRBV5-1|.|13|TRBJ1-1
TGCGCCAGCAGCTCCAGGGACATCTCAGAAGCTTTCTTT
CASSSRDISEAFF
>.|TRBV14|.|13|TRBJ2-7
TGTGCCAGCAGCCAAGTTGTGTCCAGCGAGCAGTACTTC
CASSQVVSSEQYF
>.|TRBV28|.|12|TRBJ2-2
TGTGCCAGCAGTTTATCGTTAGTGGAGCTGTTTTTT
CASSLSLVELFF
>.|TRBV28|.|19|TRBJ1-5
TGTGCCAGCAGTTTTAAGCACAGGGAGCATGGGGGCCTCGGGCAGCCCCAGCATTTT
CASSFKHREHGGLGQPQHF
>.|TRBV28|.|15|TRBJ2-7
TGTGCCAGCAGATTACACCCAGGGGACACCTACGAGCAGTACTTC
CASRLHPGDTYEQYF
>.|TRBV7-7|TRBD1|18|TRBJ2-3
TGTGCCAGCAGCTTAGGGCCCTCGGCAGGGGGAAACACAGATACGCAGTATTTT
CASSLGPSAGGNTDTQYF
>.|TRBV13|TRBD1|12|TRBJ1-1
TGTGCCAGCAGCATTACAGGGGTTGAAGCTTTCTTT
CASSITGVEAFF
>.|TRBV7-9|.|15|TRBJ2-7
TGTGCCAGCAGCTTAGAGGGCGGGTTGGCCTACGAGCAGTACTTC
CASSLEGGLAYEQYF